This passage covers 10 T cell receptor beta chains from one sample sequenced in a study of cytomegalovirus exposure and HLA in healthy donors. PCR used 60 Vbeta primers and 13 Jbeta primers. Here immunoSEQ multiplex PCR was the method, and the copy in TCRdb shows in-frame clones only, minus some. The repertoire table contains fewer than 110,000 clones. Sequenced input: PBMCs. Receptors were obtained from a man aged 40-49 years in good health and CMV-seronegative.

In DNA form, the CDR3 reads TGTGCCAGCAGCTTAGGACACGATACGCAGTATTTT. Amino acid sequence: CASSLGHDTQYF. The V gene is TRBV11-2, the J gene TRBJ2-3; D is uncertain. This CDR3 spans 12 amino acids. Trimming pared 1 base from V and 6 bases from J, leaving 5 bases between. Germline V lookup: CDR1 SGHAT, CDR2 FQNNGV.

The rearrangement uses TRBV5-4 and TRBJ2-1; D unresolved. Germline V gene sequence: CDR1 SGHNT, CDR2 YYREEE (reference sequence). The CDR3 length is 11 residues. V was shortened by 1 base and J by 8 bases, with 4 bases between the two germline ends. CDR3 protein: CASSLYYEQFF. For the CDR3, the DNA is TGTGCCAGCAGCTTGTATTATGAGCAGTTCTTC.

This rearrangement joins TRBV2 to TRBJ1-2; 8 nucleotides agree with TRBD1. The CDR3 runs to 15 residues. Germline CDR1 is SNHLY and CDR2 is FYNNEI. V shed 6 bases and J 4 bases; nucleotides not matched to a gene: 10. The CDR3 reads CASSKRDRRFYGYTF. CDR3 DNA: TGTGCCAGCAGCAAGAGGGACAGGAGATTCTATGGCTACACCTTC.

The chain uses TRBV6-1 and TRBJ2-3; D remains unclear. Germline V CDR1 and CDR2: MNHNS, SASEGT. V lost 8 bases and J 1 base, leaving 13 bases between the germline ends. The CDR3 runs to 14 residues. The CDR3, as DNA: TGTGCCAGCTCCCCCGGGTCGGGCACAGATACGCAGTATTTT. Encoded protein: CASSPGSGTDTQYF.

This chain links TRBV18 with TRBJ1-1; D is undetermined. Germline CDR1 KGHSH, CDR2 LQKENI. V was clipped by 5 bases and J by 2 bases, with 12 bases between them. The CDR3 has 14 residues. DNA of the CDR3: TGTGCCAGCTCATTGAGGGAGGGAAACACTGAAGCTTTCTTT. Translation gives CASSLREGNTEAFF. Based on the CDR3 plus reference TRBV18 and TRBJ1-1, the full variable domain is NAGVMQNPRHLVRRRGQEARLRCSPMKGHSHVYWYRQLPEEGLKFMVYLQKENIIDESGMPKERFSAEFPKEGPSILRIQQVVRGDSAAYFCASSLREGNTEAFFGQGTRLTVV.

V usage is TRBV29-1 and J usage is TRBJ2-5; 10 bases fit TRBD2. Germline V gives CDR1 SQVTM, CDR2 ANQGSEA. This CDR3 comprises 15 residues. Trimming removed 4 bases from V and 2 bases from J; junction bases left unmatched: 7. The CDR3 bases are TGCAGCGTTGTTGGGACTAGCGTAATTCAAGAGACCCAGTACTTC. This sequence encodes CSVVGTSVIQETQYF.

This chain links TRBV9 with TRBJ2-7; 10 nucleotides line up with TRBD2. CDR1 is SGDLS, CDR2 YYNGEE, per germline. The CDR3 is 14 amino acids. V lost 4 bases and J lost 2; bases outside the gene matches: 3. CDR3: CASSTAGGAYEQYF. CDR3 nucleotide sequence: TGTGCCAGCAGCACAGCGGGGGGGGCCTACGAGCAGTACTTC.

This chain links TRBV7-6 with TRBJ2-3; a possible D gene is TRBD1 (6 bases). The CDR3 has 17 amino acids. The V gene's germline CDR1 is SGHVS and CDR2 FNYEAQ. Deletions cut 2 bases from V and 3 bases from J, with 18 bases between. The DNA for the CDR3 is TGTGCCAGCAGCTTATTTGGTAGGGGGACGAGTACAGATACGCAGTATTTT. This codes for CASSLFGRGTSTDTQYF.

V and J are TRBV10-3 and TRBJ1-4, with D maybe TRBD1 (6 bases). Trimming pared 0 bases from V and 4 bases from J, leaving 15 bases between. Germline V lookup: CDR1 ENHRY, CDR2 SYGVKD. This CDR3 contains 17 residues. Here the CDR3 reads CAISESSRRGINEKLFF. The CDR3 DNA follows: TGTGCCATCAGTGAGTCGAGTCGCAGGGGAATTAATGAAAAACTGTTTTTT.

The gene calls are TRBV11-2 and TRBJ2-1, with D perhaps matching TRBD2 (5 bases). From germline, CDR1 is SGHAT and CDR2 FQNNGV. This CDR3 has 14 amino acids. Deletions cut 5 bases from V and 6 bases from J, with 14 bases between. In DNA form, the CDR3 reads TGTGCCAGCAGCCGTACACGAGGAGGCAATGAGCAGTTCTTC. It is translated as CASSRTRGGNEQFF.